Detailed here is one T cell receptor (beta chain). This sample was included in a study of technical replicates of blood from a few donors. Produced via immunoSEQ multiplex PCR; TCRdb's table is partial and in-frame only. The sample has roughly 50,000 clones, about 96% seen once. The origin of this receptor is a human donor in good health. Some clones in this sample may be carry-over from other donors' samples. Sequenced sample: PBMCs.

This chain's CDR3 is CASSLVPRTSGRHEQFF. In DNA form, the CDR3 reads TGTGCCAGCAGCTTAGTTCCCCGGACTAGCGGGAGACATGAGCAGTTCTTC. The chain employs TRBV13 and TRBJ2-1; 13 nucleotides match TRBD2. The trim removed 1 base at V and 8 bases at J, leaving 8 bases unmatched. CDR3 size: 17 residues. Germline CDR1 and CDR2: PRHDT and FYEKMQ (reference sequence). Drawing the rest from reference TRBV13 and TRBJ2-1, the complete variable domain is AAGVIQSPRHLIKEKRETATLKCYPIPRHDTVYWYQQGPGQDPQFLISFYEKMQSDKGSIPDRFSAQQFSDYHSELNMSSLELGDSALYFCASSLVPRTSGRHEQFFGPGTRLTVL.